This is a list of T cell receptor beta chains from one sample in a study of radiation and T cells in renal cell carcinoma. Measured with immunoSEQ multiplex PCR; TCRdb has only the in-frame clones, and not every one. The sample lists 130,000 to 150,000 clones; more than 70% were seen once. The starting material was blood, obtained from a patient whose treatment included radiotherapy and nephrectomy. These receptors were taken from a woman in her forties or fifties with renal cell carcinoma. Both conserved end residues are part of each CDR3. Fields, in order: V gene, J gene, clone size, CDR3 length, D gene, CDR3 protein, CDR3 DNA. The D gene is left open where the match is weak. Not every row has a clone size; where given, it reads once, few, many or a size class.

TRBV5-1,TRBJ1-1,NA,14,NA,CASSFTEMNTEAFF,TGCGCCAGCAGCTTTACAGAAATGAACACTGAAGCTTTCTTT
TRBV13,TRBJ2-7,NA,12,TRBD1,CASSLQKDRAHF,TGTGCCAGCAGCTTACAAAAGGACAGGGCGCACTTC
TRBV7-2,TRBJ1-2,once,17,TRBD1,CASSFELGQGAGYGYTF,TGTGCCAGCAGCTTCGAATTGGGACAGGGGGCGGGATATGGCTACACCTTC
TRBV7-3,TRBJ1-1,NA,13,NA,CASSLGLGTEAFF,TGTGCCAGCAGCTTAGGACTAGGGACTGAAGCTTTCTTT
TRBV29-1,TRBJ1-2,NA,13,NA,CSVTGGGRYGYTF,TGCAGCGTTACAGGAGGGGGGAGGTATGGCTACACCTTC
TRBV9,TRBJ2-1,NA,16,TRBD2,CASSVTSGGVYNEQFF,TGTGCCAGCAGCGTGACTAGCGGGGGGGTTTACAATGAGCAGTTCTTC
TRBV6-5,TRBJ2-3,NA,15,NA,CASSYEGSGADTQYF,TGTGCCAGCAGTTATGAGGGGTCGGGGGCAGATACGCAGTATTTT
TRBV6-5,TRBJ2-7,NA,16,NA,CASSYSLGGEPYEQYF,TGTGCCAGCAGTTACTCTTTGGGAGGCGAACCCTACGAGCAGTACTTC
TRBV7-9,TRBJ1-2,NA,14,NA,CASSLAVGGFGYTF,TGTGCCAGCAGCTTAGCGGTCGGGGGCTTTGGCTACACCTTC
TRBV6-1,TRBJ2-1,NA,15,NA,CASSSTGFQYNEQFF,TGTGCCAGCAGTTCAACAGGGTTCCAGTACAATGAGCAGTTCTTC
TRBV4-1,TRBJ2-3,NA,15,NA,CASSQLLASTDTQYF,TGCGCCAGCAGCCAATTATTAGCGAGCACAGATACGCAGTATTTT
TRBV10-2,TRBJ1-5,NA,14,TRBD1,CASSEQGAGQPQHF,TGCGCCAGCAGTGAACAGGGGGCCGGGCAGCCCCAGCATTTT
TRBV18,TRBJ1-4,NA,13,TRBD1,CATGGTANEKLFF,TGTGCCACCGGGGGGACAGCTAATGAAAAACTGTTTTTT
TRBV4-2,TRBJ1-6,NA,14,TRBD1,CASSLTGDNSPLHF,TGTGCCAGCAGCCTTACAGGGGATAATTCACCCCTCCACTTT
TRBV11-1,TRBJ2-3,NA,16,NA,CASSLTGVSFTDTQYF,TGTGCCAGCAGTTTAACCGGGGTTAGCTTCACAGATACGCAGTATTTT
TRBV4-3,TRBJ1-2,NA,14,TRBD1,CASSQTGTGGGYTF,TGCGCCAGCAGCCAGACGGGGACAGGGGGAGGCTACACCTTC
TRBV6-1,TRBJ2-6,once,19,NA,CASSVNVGLGESGANVLTF,TGTGCCAGCAGTGTAAATGTGGGGTTGGGGGAGTCCGGGGCCAACGTCCTGACTTTC
TRBV6-6,TRBJ1-5,NA,14,TRBD1,CASSRGTDNQPQHF,TGTGCCAGCAGTCGGGGGACAGACAATCAGCCCCAGCATTTT
TRBV4-3,TRBJ1-5,NA,16,NA,CASSQDQGGGNQPQHF,TGCGCCAGCAGCCAAGATCAGGGAGGGGGCAATCAGCCCCAGCATTTT
TRBV6-5,TRBJ1-6,NA,16,NA,CASSSVRSGGNSPLHF,TGTGCCAGCAGTTCCGTCAGGTCCGGAGGTAATTCACCCCTCCACTTT
TRBV6-1,TRBJ1-2,NA,13,NA,CASSDAGNYGYTF,TGTGCCAGCAGTGATGCGGGTAACTATGGCTACACCTTC
TRBV18,TRBJ2-7,NA,13,NA,CASSPTRVAEQYF,TGTGCCAGCTCACCAACCAGGGTTGCCGAGCAGTACTTC
TRBV6-5,TRBJ1-1,NA,14,TRBD1,CASIIGQGSSEAFF,TGTGCCAGCATCATAGGACAGGGGTCCAGTGAAGCTTTCTTT
TRBV2,TRBJ2-7,once,13,NA,CASSDKAAYEQYF,TGTGCCAGCAGTGACAAAGCGGCCTACGAGCAGTACTTC
TRBV19,TRBJ1-3,NA,14,TRBD1,CASSRQGAENTIYF,TGTGCCAGTAGTCGACAGGGCGCCGAAAACACCATATATTTT
TRBV5-4,TRBJ1-2,NA,13,TRBD1,CASHLGGQYGYTF,TGTGCCAGCCACCTCGGGGGACAGTATGGCTACACCTTC
TRBV12-5,TRBJ1-5,NA,13,NA,CASGLGINQPQHF,TGTGCTAGTGGTTTGGGTATAAATCAGCCCCAGCATTTT
TRBV7-9,TRBJ2-4,NA,15,NA,CASSSSTGTKNIQYF,TGTGCCAGCAGCTCTTCAACAGGGACCAAAAACATTCAGTACTTC
TRBV7-8,TRBJ2-3,once,13,TRBD1,CASSGQGTDTQYF,TGTGCCAGCAGCGGACAGGGGACAGATACGCAGTATTTT
TRBV4-3,TRBJ1-3,NA,18,NA,CASSQDRQGAPSGNTIYF,TGCGCCAGCAGCCAAGATCGTCAGGGAGCGCCCTCTGGAAACACCATATATTTT
TRBV5-5,TRBJ1-1,once,14,NA,CASSPGFWNTEAFF,TGTGCCAGCAGCCCCGGTTTCTGGAACACTGAAGCTTTCTTT
TRBV14,TRBJ2-3,NA,15,NA,CASSQDYGPADTQYF,TGTGCCAGCAGCCAAGATTATGGGCCCGCAGATACGCAGTATTTT
TRBV5-1,TRBJ1-4,once,15,NA,CASSLGGQTNEKLFF,TGCGCCAGCAGCTTGGGGGGCCAGACAAATGAAAAACTGTTTTTT
TRBV19,TRBJ1-5,NA,16,NA,CASSRQLSYSNQPQHF,TGTGCCAGTAGTAGACAGTTATCCTATAGCAATCAGCCCCAGCATTTT
TRBV2,TRBJ1-4,NA,15,NA,CASSYIGSENEKLFF,TGTGCCAGCAGCTACATCGGATCTGAAAATGAAAAACTGTTTTTT
TRBV6-5,TRBJ1-2,NA,15,NA,CASSYSSPGSYGYTF,TGTGCCAGCAGTTACTCCAGCCCAGGGAGCTATGGCTACACCTTC
TRBV5-1,TRBJ1-1,NA,16,NA,CASSLATGTVVWEAFF,TGCGCCAGCAGCTTGGCTACCGGGACGGTGGTCTGGGAAGCTTTCTTT
TRBV6-5,TRBJ1-1,few,13,TRBD1,CASRRTGGTSAFF,TGTGCCAGCAGGCGTACAGGGGGCACGTCGGCTTTCTTT
TRBV6-1,TRBJ1-2,NA,11,NA,CASGSLYGYTF,TGTGCCAGTGGGAGTCTCTATGGCTACACCTTC
TRBV9,TRBJ2-1,NA,14,NA,CASSVEGGSDEQFF,TGTGCCAGCAGCGTGGAAGGGGGTAGCGATGAGCAGTTCTTC
TRBV6-5,TRBJ1-2,few,13,NA,CASSYMGAVGYTF,TGTGCCAGCAGTTACATGGGGGCTGTAGGCTACACCTTC
TRBV30,TRBJ2-5,NA,15,TRBD2,CAWRALGLAEETQYF,TGTGCCTGGAGGGCTCTGGGACTAGCGGAAGAGACCCAGTACTTC
TRBV30,TRBJ1-2,NA,16,TRBD1,CAWRATGTGGNYGYTF,TGTGCCTGGAGGGCAACAGGGACAGGGGGCAACTATGGCTACACCTTC
TRBV18,TRBJ1-4,NA,19,NA,CASSPLAGSRPSYNEKLFF,TGTGCCAGCTCCCCGCTAGCTGGGAGCCGACCCTCCTATAATGAAAAACTGTTTTTT
TRBV4-1,TRBJ1-5,NA,16,NA,CASSQAAGRGNQPQHF,TGCGCCAGCAGCCAAGCCGCGGGGCGAGGCAATCAGCCCCAGCATTTT
TRBV10-3,TRBJ2-1,NA,12,NA,CAISELDSEQFF,TGTGCCATCAGTGAGCTAGATAGTGAGCAGTTCTTC
TRBV6-5,TRBJ1-2,NA,13,NA,CASRAYGTPSYTF,TGTGCCAGCAGGGCCTACGGGACACCAAGCTACACCTTC
TRBV6-5,TRBJ2-7,NA,16,TRBD1,CASSSPIGTGTHEQYF,TGTGCCAGCAGTTCTCCAATCGGGACAGGGACCCACGAGCAGTACTTC
TRBV25-1,TRBJ2-1,once,14,TRBD1,CASSYSQGANEQFF,TGTGCCAGCAGTTACTCTCAGGGGGCCAATGAGCAGTTCTTC
TRBV15,TRBJ2-7,NA,15,TRBD1,CATSSGTAYSYEQYF,TGTGCCACCAGCTCCGGGACAGCGTACTCCTACGAGCAGTACTTC
TRBV5-6,TRBJ2-1,once,16,TRBD2,CASSWRTSGAYNEQFF,TGTGCCAGCAGCTGGAGGACTAGCGGGGCCTACAATGAGCAGTTCTTC
TRBV7-9,TRBJ2-3,NA,16,NA,CASSRYQSPGTDTQYF,TGTGCCAGCAGCCGGTATCAATCCCCAGGCACAGATACGCAGTATTTT